The 28 T cell receptor beta chains below come from one sample, sequenced in a study of blood T cells in healthy people across ages. A second PCR, run for about 7 to 12 cycles, used a sample-barcoded 5' primer plus a J-beta primer mix. TCRdb fed the 5' RACE reads into MiXCR, producing one record per CDR3 protein. The sample shows 1.4 million to 1.5 million distinct CDR3 sequences, approximately 38% of them seen only once. Sequencing input: blood. The receptor set was obtained from a woman between 18 and 29 years old in good health.

This clonotype has a handful of counts. The chain combines TRBV20-1 with TRBJ2-4; D might be TRBD1 (5 bases). Trimming left V 4 bases short and J 3 bases short, with 10 bases between. There are 13 residues in the CDR3. Looked up from germline, CDR1 is DFQATT and CDR2 is SNEGSKA (reference sequence). The CDR3 region is CSATRDFKNIQYF. As DNA, the CDR3 is TGCAGTGCTACCAGGGATTTCAAAAACATTCAGTACTTC.

V is TRBV5-6 and J is TRBJ1-2; TRBD1 might be the D (5 bases). Trimming removed 7 bases from V and 4 bases from J, with 14 bases in between. CDR1 is SGHDT, CDR2 YYEEEE, per germline. This CDR3 region has 13 residues. CDR3 protein: CASGQRQSYGYTF. As DNA, the CDR3 is TGTGCCAGCGGCCAGAGACAGAGCTATGGCTACACCTTC.

This clonotype was counted between two and nine times. V and J are TRBV29-1 and TRBJ1-1; D is ambiguous. The V gene lost 8 bases and the J gene lost 0 bases, with 10 bases spanning the gap. CDR3 length equals 12 residues. The germline V gene encodes CDR1 SQVTM and CDR2 ANQGSEA. The CDR3 loop reads CSSRVVNTEAFF. The CDR3 DNA is TGCAGCTCAAGGGTTGTGAACACTGAAGCTTTCTTT. Full variable domain (missing parts from reference TRBV29-1 and TRBJ1-1): SAVISQKPSRDICQRGTSLTIQCQVDSQVTMMFWYRQQPGQSLTLIATANQGSEATYESGFVIDKFPISRPNLTFSTLTVSNMSPEDSSIYLCSSRVVNTEAFFGQGTRLTVV.

This clonotype has only a few counts. J is TRBJ1-2 and V is TRBV6-5; a weak D match, TRBD1 (5 bases). This CDR3 contains 16 residues. From germline, CDR1 is MNHEY and CDR2 SVGAGI. V was clipped by 4 bases and J by 3 bases, with 18 bases between them. CDR3 DNA sequence: TGTGCCAGCAGTTCCCCGACAGATTCACCACACTATGGCTACACCTTC. This gives the protein CASSSPTDSPHYGYTF.

The sample holds a few counts of this clonotype. This chain links TRBV12-3 or TRBV12-4 with TRBJ1-3, with D perhaps matching TRBD1 (6 bases). With 6 bases removed from V and 1 base from J, the gap between germline ends came to 13 bases. This CDR3 region has 15 residues. The CDR3 nucleotides are TGTGCCAGCAGCCTAAGGGGGGCGTCTGGAAACACCATATATTTT. Amino acids: CASSLRGASGNTIYF.

The J gene is TRBJ1-5, the V gene TRBV12-3 or TRBV12-4, with D unclear. The CDR3 loop spans 18 amino acids. Trimming pared 3 bases from V and 3 bases from J, leaving 21 bases between. CDR3 bases: TGTGCCAGCAGTTTTCGTAAATCGTGGCGTGGGAACAATCAGCCCCAGCATTTT. Protein product: CASSFRKSWRGNNQPQHF.

The CDR3: CASSDRTRLFDYEQYF. The CDR3 DNA sequence: TGTGCCAGCAGTGACCGGACTAGGCTGTTCGATTACGAGCAGTACTTC. The chain is built from TRBV7-8 and TRBJ2-5; 7 nucleotides align to TRBD2. Judging by the DNA end, TRBJ2-7 fits better; the J call may be wrong. This CDR3 is built from 16 residues. The germline V gene encodes CDR1 SGHVS and CDR2 FQNEAQ.

CDR3 loop: CSARERGNQPQHF. As DNA, the CDR3 is TGCAGTGCTAGAGAACGAGGCAATCAGCCCCAGCATTTT. The chain is built from TRBV20-1 and TRBJ1-5; D remains ambiguous. The germline V gene encodes CDR1 DFQATT and CDR2 SNEGSKA (reference sequence). This CDR3 comprises 13 residues. Trimming took 0 bases from V and 2 from J, leaving 5 bases between them.

This clonotype was seen a few times. The genes are TRBV10-3 and TRBJ2-3; tentatively, D is TRBD1 or TRBD2 (5 bases each). Germline CDR1 is ENHRY and CDR2 is SYGVKD. The V and J ends lost 6 bases and 2 bases respectively, with 15 bases between them. This CDR3 is built from 15 residues. This chain's CDR3 is CAISLGDSNTDTQYF. As DNA, the CDR3 is TGTGCCATCAGCCTGGGAGACAGTAACACAGATACGCAGTATTTT.

The chain joins TRBV27 to TRBJ2-5; TRBD1 is a possible D gene (6 bases). CDR1 is MNHEY and CDR2 is SMNVEV in the germline V gene (reference sequence). This CDR3 has 14 amino acids. The ends were cut back, 4 bases at V and 11 bases at J, with 20 bases in the middle. The CDR3 nucleotides read TGTGCCAGCAGTTCGAGGGGGATCTACGTTGGGCAGTACTTC. Protein sequence: CASSSRGIYVGQYF.

The gene calls are TRBV12-3 or TRBV12-4 and TRBJ2-7, with 7 nucleotides matching TRBD1. V was clipped by 6 bases and J by 0 bases; unmatched bases: 5. CDR3 length: 14 residues. The CDR3 region has the DNA TGTGCCAGCAGGACAGGACAGGCCTCCTACGAGCAGTACTTC. It yields the protein CASRTGQASYEQYF.

This clonotype was seen a handful of times. The chain joins TRBV5-1 to TRBJ2-4; TRBD2 agrees at 8 bases. The DNA end is a closer match to TRBJ2-7, so the J assignment may be wrong. This CDR3 is 18 amino acids long. The germline gives CDR1 SGHRS, CDR2 YFSETQ. CDR3 region: CASSSGSLAGWDAYEQYF. For the CDR3, the DNA is TGCGCCAGCAGCAGCGGATCGCTAGCGGGTTGGGATGCCTACGAGCAGTACTTC.

This chain connects TRBV24-1 to TRBJ2-5; D is possibly TRBD1 (6 bases). The CDR3 spans 13 residues. Germline loops: CDR1 KGHDR, CDR2 SFDVKD. Trimming took off 4 bases at V and 13 bases at J, with 18 bases between the two ends. Written as DNA, the CDR3 is TGTGCCACCAGTGAGTTGCGAACAGGGCAGTGGTACTTC. The encoded protein is CATSELRTGQWYF.

The chain joins TRBV27 to TRBJ2-5; perhaps TRBD1 as D (5 bases). The end of the DNA is better explained by TRBJ2-1, so the J call may be wrong. The CDR3 spans 15 residues. Per the germline V gene, CDR1 is MNHEY and CDR2 is SMNVEV (reference sequence). CDR3: CASSSRQSRQETQFF. CDR3 nucleotide sequence: TGTGCCAGCAGTTCGCGACAGTCCCGACAAGAGACCCAGTTCTTC.

The table lists this clonotype with a few counts. The V gene is TRBV28, the J gene TRBJ2-7; TRBD1 aligns across 7 bases. The V segment lost 6 bases and the J segment 3 bases; nucleotides outside the gene matches: 11. Germline V CDR1 and CDR2: MDHEN, SYDVKM. This CDR3 spans 15 amino acids. In nucleotides, the CDR3 is TGTGCCAGCAGACCCGCTTCAGGGGGAAACTACGAGCAGTACTTC. As protein: CASRPASGGNYEQYF.

DNA for the CDR3: TGTGCCAGCAGCTTTTTCCCGGGGGAGCTGTTTTTT. Its translation: CASSFFPGELFF. The J gene is TRBJ2-2, the V gene TRBV5-4, with unresolved D. The V gene lost 2 bases and the J gene lost 8 bases, with 7 bases spanning the gap. Germline V gives CDR1 SGHNT, CDR2 YYREEE (reference sequence). The CDR3 is made up of 12 amino acids. The variable domain in full, completed from reference TRBV5-4 and TRBJ2-2, reads ETGVTQSPTHLIKTRGQQVTLRCSSQSGHNTVSWYQQALGQGPQFIFQYYREEENGRGNFPPRFSGLQFPNYSSELNVNALELDDSALYLCASSFFPGELFFGEGSRLTVL.

This clonotype appeared a few times. The rearrangement uses TRBV15 and TRBJ1-2; D is ambiguous. The V end lost 4 bases, the J end lost 2 bases, and 11 bases lay between the germline ends. Germline CDR1 LNHNV, CDR2 YYDKDF (reference sequence). The CDR3 extends over 14 amino acids. The CDR3 here is CATSTLAGNYGYTF. The CDR3 coding sequence is TGTGCCACCAGCACCTTAGCGGGGAACTATGGCTACACCTTC.

The chain links TRBV2 to TRBJ1-2; D call uncertain. V was cut by 5 bases and J by 4 bases, with 14 bases left in between. The CDR3 is made up of 14 amino acids. Germline V gene lookup returns CDR1 SNHLY and CDR2 FYNNEI. CDR3 bases: TGTGCCAGCAGTCCGGACGGAGTTGCCTATGGCTACACCTTC. Translated, it gives CASSPDGVAYGYTF.

The J gene is TRBJ2-3, the V gene TRBV20-1, with TRBD2 as a possible D gene (5 bases). The V gene's germline CDR1 is DFQATT and CDR2 SNEGSKA (reference sequence). Deletions cut 6 bases from V and 2 bases from J, with 12 bases between. This CDR3 is built from 13 residues. CDR3 sequence reads: CSAYSGITDTQYF. DNA of the CDR3: TGCAGTGCGTACTCGGGGATCACAGATACGCAGTATTTT.

The chain joins TRBV20-1 to TRBJ1-1; D uncertain. V lost 0 bases and J lost 9, with 8 bases in between. Germline V gene sequence: CDR1 DFQATT, CDR2 SNEGSKA (reference sequence). The CDR3 consists of 11 residues. The CDR3 nucleotides read TGCAGTGCTAGAGATAACCCTCAAGCTTTCTTT. Amino acids: CSARDNPQAFF.

In this sample, this clonotype turned up a few times. The chain carries TRBV5-1 and TRBJ2-2; 9 bases map to TRBD1. This CDR3 contains 15 residues. The ends lost 4 bases at V and 1 base at J; junction bases unmatched: 2. CDR1 is SGHRS, CDR2 YFSETQ, per germline. CDR3 in DNA: TGCGCCAGCAGCAAGGGACAGGGGAACACCGGGGAGCTGTTTTTT. It specifies CASSKGQGNTGELFF. The entire variable domain, with the rest obtained from reference TRBV5-1 and TRBJ2-2, is as follows: KAGVTQTPRYLIKTRGQQVTLSCSPISGHRSVSWYQQTPGQGLQFLFEYFSETQRNKGNFPGRFSGRQFSNSRSEMNVSTLELGDSALYLCASSKGQGNTGELFFGEGSRLTVL.

As regards this clonotype: Germline and junction disagree at one end, which may indicate a read error. This rearrangement joins TRBV3-1 to TRBJ1-2; no firm D call. This CDR3 comprises 14 residues. In germline, CDR1 is LGHDT, CDR2 YNNKEL (reference sequence). The CDR3 nucleotides read TGTGCCCGCAGCCAAGAAGGCCGGGGCTATGGCTACACCTTC. This codes for CARSQEGRGYGYTF.

The chain joins TRBV5-1 to TRBJ2-2; 14 nucleotides match TRBD2. This CDR3 spans 18 amino acids. Unmatched junction bases numbered 5, after V lost 4 bases and J lost 0 bases. The germline gives CDR1 SGHRS, CDR2 YFSETQ. The CDR3: CASSLGLAGGPNTGELFF. Written as DNA, the CDR3 is TGCGCCAGCAGCCTAGGACTAGCGGGAGGACCGAACACCGGGGAGCTGTTTTTT.

The chain links TRBV4-1 to TRBJ1-6; possible D gene TRBD1, 6 bases. The CDR3 contains 16 residues. Germline lookup yields CDR1 MGHRA and CDR2 YSYEKL. Trimming took 0 bases from V and 8 from J, leaving 14 bases between them. In DNA form, the CDR3 reads TGCGCCAGCAGCCAAGATCAGGGGACAAGATATTCACCCCTCCACTTT. Its translation: CASSQDQGTRYSPLHF.

This clonotype was picked up a small number of times. This chain connects TRBV25-1 to TRBJ1-2, with D possibly being TRBD1 (5 bases). This CDR3 region has 14 residues. Per the germline V gene, CDR1 is MGHDK and CDR2 is SYGVNS. Trimming removed 1 base at V and 3 bases at J, with 9 bases between. The CDR3 here is CASSELGADYGYTF. CDR3 nucleotide sequence: TGTGCCAGCAGTGAATTAGGGGCAGACTATGGCTACACCTTC.

This clonotype was found a few times. This chain joins TRBV11-1 and TRBJ2-1; possibly TRBD1 for D (5 bases). The CDR3 extends over 10 amino acids. In germline, CDR1 is SGHAT, CDR2 FQDESV (reference sequence). V was trimmed by 8 bases and J by 9 bases, leaving 8 bases between them. DNA of the CDR3: TGTGCCAGCGGAAGGGGTGAGCAGTTCTTC. It yields the protein CASGRGEQFF.

The V gene is TRBV12-3 or TRBV12-4, the J gene TRBJ1-1, with 9 nucleotides matching TRBD1. This CDR3 has 12 amino acids. J gave up 6 bases and V 7 bases, and 3 bases lay outside the gene matches. The CDR3: CASKGQGPEAFF. The CDR3 DNA sequence: TGTGCCAGCAAGGGACAGGGCCCTGAAGCTTTCTTT.

Only a few counts were recorded for this clonotype. The chain has TRBV5-1 and TRBJ2-3; D may be TRBD1 or TRBD2 (5 bases each). The CDR3 is made up of 15 amino acids. Germline CDR1 is SGHRS and CDR2 is YFSETQ. V lost 4 bases, J lost 3 bases, and 15 bases lay in between. In DNA form, the CDR3 reads TGCGCCAGCAGCCCTGGGACGCTCGGGACAGATACGCAGTATTTT. Translation: CASSPGTLGTDTQYF.